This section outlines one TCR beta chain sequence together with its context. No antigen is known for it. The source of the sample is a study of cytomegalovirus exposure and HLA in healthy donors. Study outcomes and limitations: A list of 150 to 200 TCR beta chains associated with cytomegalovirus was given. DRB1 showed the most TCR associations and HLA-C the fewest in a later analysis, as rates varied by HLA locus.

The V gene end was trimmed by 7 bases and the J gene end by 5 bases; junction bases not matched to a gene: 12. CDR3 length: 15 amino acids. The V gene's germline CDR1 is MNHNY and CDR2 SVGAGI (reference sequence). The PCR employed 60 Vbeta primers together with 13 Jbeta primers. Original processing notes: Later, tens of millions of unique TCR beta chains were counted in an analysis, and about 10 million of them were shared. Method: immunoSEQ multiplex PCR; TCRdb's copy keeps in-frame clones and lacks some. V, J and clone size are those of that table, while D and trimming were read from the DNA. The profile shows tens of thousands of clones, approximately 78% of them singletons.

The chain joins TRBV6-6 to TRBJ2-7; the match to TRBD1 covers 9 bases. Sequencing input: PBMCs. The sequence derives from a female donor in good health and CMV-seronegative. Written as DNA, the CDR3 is TGTGCCAGCACCTGGCCAGGGACAGGGAAAAACGAGCAGTACTTC. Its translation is CASTWPGTGKNEQYF.